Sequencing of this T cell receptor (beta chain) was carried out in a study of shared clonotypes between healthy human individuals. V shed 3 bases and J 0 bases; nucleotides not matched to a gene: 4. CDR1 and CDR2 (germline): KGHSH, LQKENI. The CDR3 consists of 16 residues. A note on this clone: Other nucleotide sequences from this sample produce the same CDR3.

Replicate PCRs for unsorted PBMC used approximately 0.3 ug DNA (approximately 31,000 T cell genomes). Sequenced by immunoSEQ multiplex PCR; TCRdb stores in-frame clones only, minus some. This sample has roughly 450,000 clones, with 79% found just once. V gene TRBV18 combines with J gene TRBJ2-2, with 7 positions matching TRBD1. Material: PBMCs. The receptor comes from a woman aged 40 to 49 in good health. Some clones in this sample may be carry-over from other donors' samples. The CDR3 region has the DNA TGTGCCAGCTCACCCTCCCAGGGGGCGAACACCGGGGAGCTGTTTTTT. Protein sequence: CASSPSQGANTGELFF.